One sample yielded the 30 T cell receptor beta chains listed below, sequenced in a study of early T cells in non-severe SARS-CoV-2 infection. TCRdb re-derived calls from the 5' RACE reads in MiXCR, one entry per CDR3 protein. The sample lists some 55,000 distinct CDR3 sequences; less than 15% were seen once. Specimen: whole blood, collected at baseline. The source of these receptors is an adult who was a healthcare worker with PCR-confirmed SARS-CoV-2 infection or an uninfected control (not recorded which).

The chain's CDR3 is CATSVWTGGIDTQYF. The DNA of the CDR3 is TGTGCCACCAGTGTTTGGACAGGGGGTATTGATACGCAGTATTTT. The rearrangement uses TRBV24-1 and TRBJ2-3, with 10 bases matching TRBD1. This CDR3 region has 15 residues. Per germline, CDR1 KGHDR and CDR2 SFDVKD. The trim removed 5 bases at V and 6 bases at J, leaving 7 bases unmatched.

This clonotype has just a few counts. The genes are TRBV24-1 and TRBJ2-1; no definite D call. The CDR3 contains 13 residues. Germline CDR1 reads KGHDR; CDR2 reads SFDVKD. V was cut by 1 base and J by 6 bases, with 6 bases left in between. This CDR3 reads CATSDLTVNEQFF. The DNA for the CDR3 is TGTGCCACCAGTGATTTAACCGTCAATGAGCAGTTCTTC.

The J gene is TRBJ1-1, the V gene TRBV4-1; D unresolved. Germline-derived CDR1 and CDR2 are MGHRA and YSYEKL. This CDR3 is 14 amino acids long. Trimming stripped 0 bases from V and 1 base from J, with 6 bases between. CDR3 sequence reads: CASSQDVGNTEAFF. As DNA, the CDR3 is TGCGCCAGCAGCCAAGATGTAGGGAACACTGAAGCTTTCTTT.

J is TRBJ1-1 and V is TRBV11-2; D remains unclear. The germline CDR1 and CDR2 sequences are SGHAT and FQNNGV. The ends were cut back, 5 bases at V and 1 base at J, with 8 bases in the middle. This CDR3 has 13 amino acids. CDR3 amino acids: CASSTHGNTEAFF. CDR3 in DNA: TGTGCCAGCAGCACCCACGGGAACACTGAAGCTTTCTTT. The whole variable domain, remainder taken from reference TRBV11-2 and TRBJ1-1, is EAGVAQSPRYKIIEKRQSVAFWCNPISGHATLYWYQQILGQGPKLLIQFQNNGVVDDSQLPKDRFSAERLKGVDSTLKIQPAKLEDSAVYLCASSTHGNTEAFFGQGTRLTVV.

This chain connects TRBV20-1 to TRBJ2-7; possibly TRBD1 for D (5 bases). Germline-derived CDR1 and CDR2 are DFQATT and SNEGSKA (reference sequence). V was shortened by 3 bases and J by 3 bases, with 15 bases between the two germline ends. The CDR3 covers 14 residues. The CDR3 region is CSARTLTGYYEQYF. The DNA for the CDR3 is TGCAGTGCTAGGACCTTAACAGGTTACTACGAGCAGTACTTC.

This clonotype was seen at least ten times. This rearrangement joins TRBV5-6 to TRBJ2-1; 9 nucleotides line up with TRBD2. V lost 3 bases to trimming and J lost 7 bases; unmatched junction nucleotides: 14. CDR1 SGHDT and CDR2 YYEEEE come from the germline V gene. The CDR3 loop spans 17 amino acids. The CDR3 loop reads CASSSDSTGTSRNEQFF. For the CDR3, the DNA is TGTGCCAGCAGCTCCGATTCGACAGGGACTAGCCGGAATGAGCAGTTCTTC.

V and J are TRBV7-3 and TRBJ2-2; D unclear. The CDR3 contains 13 residues. Germline V gives CDR1 SGHTA, CDR2 FQGTGA. The germline V and J ends were trimmed by 1 base and 8 bases, with 8 bases remaining between them. CDR3 residues: CASSLNRDGELFF. CDR3 coding DNA: TGTGCCAGCAGCTTAAATCGAGATGGGGAGCTGTTTTTT.

At least ten counts were recorded for this clonotype. At one of its ends the junction is not consistent with the germline gene, which may arise from a read error. Here the CDR3 reads CATSRETSQMNF. The CDR3 DNA reads as TGTGCCACCAGCAGAGAGACTAGCCAAATGAACTTC. This chain uses TRBV15 with TRBJ2-1, with TRBD2 identical over 7 bases. The CDR3 runs 12 residues. Germline V gives CDR1 LNHNV, CDR2 YYDKDF (reference sequence).

In this sample, this clonotype turned up many times. This sequence joins TRBV28 and TRBJ1-1; the D gene is possibly TRBD1 (6 bases). V gave up 5 bases and J gave up 3 bases, with 16 bases separating them. Germline V gene data show CDR1 as MDHEN and CDR2 as SYDVKM. The CDR3 contains 15 residues. CDR3 in DNA: TGTGCCAGCAGTCCGGCAGGGGAAGGGGACACTGAAGCTTTCTTT. It translates to CASSPAGEGDTEAFF.

The genes are TRBV11-3 and TRBJ1-1, with D uncertain. V lost 6 bases and J lost 7, with 18 bases in between. CDR1 and CDR2 (germline): SGHNT, YENEEA. There are 14 residues in the CDR3. Here the CDR3 DNA reads TGTGCCAGCAGGCGAGGACCGGAGAGTGGTGAAGCTTTCTTT. Protein product: CASRRGPESGEAFF.

In DNA form, the CDR3 reads TGTGCCAGCAGCCCGGCGAATCAGGGGCGTGAAGCTTTCTTT. It is translated as CASSPANQGREAFF. The genes are TRBV5-4 and TRBJ1-1, with a tentative D call TRBD1 (6 bases). V dropped 4 bases and J dropped 7 bases, with 17 bases sitting between them. The CDR3 consists of 14 residues. The germline V gene has CDR1 SGHNT and CDR2 YYREEE (reference sequence).

The gene calls are TRBV27 and TRBJ2-7, with unresolved D. Germline values: CDR1 MNHEY, CDR2 SMNVEV (reference sequence). The CDR3 totals 14 residues. Trimming shortened V by 6 bases and J by 3 bases, and 15 bases separated the two germline ends. The DNA of the CDR3 is TGTGCCAGCAGGCCAAGGCAGACTGTCTACGAGCAGTACTTC. It specifies CASRPRQTVYEQYF.

This clonotype was seen many times. This chain links TRBV11-2 with TRBJ2-5; TRBD1 might be the D (6 bases). With 5 bases removed from V and 10 bases from J, the gap between germline ends came to 11 bases. CDR1 and CDR2 (germline): SGHAT, FQNNGV. CDR3 size: 11 residues. CDR3 amino acids: CASSLGQSQYF. CDR3 bases: TGTGCCAGCAGCCTAGGACAGAGCCAGTACTTC.

This clonotype was found a few times. This chain uses TRBV12-3 or TRBV12-4 with TRBJ2-1; the match to TRBD2 covers 7 bases. Losses at the gene ends were 2 bases for V and 3 bases for J; bases not matched to a gene: 4. This CDR3 is built from 15 residues. The CDR3 loop reads CASSLMGGFYNEQFF. The CDR3 nucleotides read TGTGCCAGCAGTTTAATGGGAGGGTTCTACAATGAGCAGTTCTTC.

The chain joins TRBV5-1 to TRBJ2-7; TRBD1 might be the D (6 bases). V dropped 0 bases and J dropped 4 bases, with 17 bases sitting between them. This CDR3 is 16 amino acids long. Germline V CDR1 and CDR2: SGHRS, YFSETQ. The CDR3 DNA reads TGCGCCAGCAGCTTGGTATCGGGACACAAATTTTACGAGCAGTACTTC. Amino acid sequence: CASSLVSGHKFYEQYF. The complete variable domain, with remaining parts taken from reference TRBV5-1 and TRBJ2-7, reads KAGVTQTPRYLIKTRGQQVTLSCSPISGHRSVSWYQQTPGQGLQFLFEYFSETQRNKGNFPGRFSGRQFSNSRSEMNVSTLELGDSALYLCASSLVSGHKFYEQYFGPGTRLTVT.

The sample holds a few counts of this clonotype. V gene TRBV5-1 combines with J gene TRBJ2-3; either TRBD1 or TRBD2 may supply D (5 bases each). The CDR3 is 16 amino acids. Germline V gene data show CDR1 as SGHRS and CDR2 as YFSETQ. The ends were cut back, 4 bases at V and 2 bases at J, with 17 bases in the middle. CDR3 region: CASSKRDALYTDTQYF. The CDR3 bases are TGCGCCAGCAGCAAACGGGACGCCCTTTACACAGATACGCAGTATTTT.

This clonotype was observed a handful of times. The chain uses TRBV7-6 and TRBJ2-5, with D unresolved. The CDR3 spans 12 residues. The V gene lost 3 bases and the J gene lost 5 bases, with 7 bases spanning the gap. Germline V lookup: CDR1 SGHVS, CDR2 FNYEAQ. The CDR3 region has the DNA TGTGCCAGCAGCTTTAACGGCGAGACCCAGTACTTC. Its translation is CASSFNGETQYF.

This clonotype showed up just a few times. The CDR3 DNA is TGTGCCAGCAAGGGGGAACAGGGGAGTTACGAGCAGTACTTC. This codes for CASKGEQGSYEQYF. The genes are TRBV6-6 and TRBJ2-7; 7 bases match TRBD1. CDR1 and CDR2 (germline): MNHNY, SVGAGI (reference sequence). Trimming removed 7 bases from V and 4 bases from J; junction bases left unmatched: 10. CDR3 length: 14 amino acids.

V and J are TRBV6-2 or TRBV6-3 and TRBJ2-5, with D unclear. This CDR3 is built from 13 residues. With 10 bases removed from V and 7 bases from J, the gap between germline ends came to 19 bases. Germline V gives CDR1 MNHEY, CDR2 SVGEGT. This CDR3 is CATIPFEDGTQYF. The CDR3 bases are TGTGCCACCATCCCGTTCGAGGACGGGACCCAGTACTTC.

The table lists this clonotype with a few counts. J is TRBJ2-1 and V is TRBV5-8; no firm D call. Germline-derived CDR1 and CDR2 are SGHTS and YDEGEE. This CDR3 has 17 amino acids. Trimming took off 2 bases at V and 6 bases at J, with 21 bases between the two ends. CDR3 residues: CASSFVVYGTELNEQFF. CDR3 nucleotide sequence: TGTGCCAGCAGCTTCGTCGTGTACGGTACTGAACTCAATGAGCAGTTCTTC. Full variable domain (outside the CDR3, taken from reference TRBV5-8 and TRBJ2-1): EAGVTQSPTHLIKTRGQQATLRCSPISGHTSVYWYQQALGLGLQFLLWYDEGEERNRGNFPPRFSGRQFPNYSSELNVNALELEDSALYLCASSFVVYGTELNEQFFGPGTRLTVL.

This clonotype was observed many times. V usage is TRBV12-3 or TRBV12-4 and J usage is TRBJ2-7, with TRBD1 matching over 8 bases. The trim removed 4 bases at V and 3 bases at J, leaving 5 bases unmatched. The CDR3 spans 14 residues. The CDR3 sequence: CASSSWTGLYEQYF. The CDR3 DNA sequence: TGTGCCAGCAGTTCATGGACAGGGCTCTACGAGCAGTACTTC.

The table lists this clonotype with many counts. The chain employs TRBV27 and TRBJ2-3; 7 bases fit TRBD2. This CDR3 has 13 amino acids. Germline values: CDR1 MNHEY, CDR2 SMNVEV (reference sequence). Trimming removed 9 bases from V and 0 bases from J; junction bases left unmatched: 3. The CDR3 here is CASTSASTDTQYF. CDR3 nucleotide sequence: TGTGCCAGTACTAGCGCAAGCACAGATACGCAGTATTTT.

This clonotype was counted many times. CDR3 in amino acids: CASSQDQLSLDEQFF. In DNA form, the CDR3 reads TGTGCCAGCAGCCAAGATCAGCTTAGCTTGGATGAGCAGTTCTTC. The chain has TRBV3-1 and TRBJ2-1; D is unclear. Germline-derived CDR1 and CDR2 are LGHDT and YNNKEL (reference sequence). V was cut by 0 bases and J by 8 bases, with 14 bases left in between. CDR3 length equals 15 residues.

This clonotype has at least ten counts. The V and J genes are TRBV11-2 and TRBJ2-7; no reliable D call. Germline V gene data show CDR1 as SGHAT and CDR2 as FQNNGV. V lost 4 bases to trimming and J lost 11 bases, with 12 bases between them. The CDR3 has 11 amino acids. Here the CDR3 reads CASSSARHEYF. For the CDR3, the DNA is TGTGCCAGCAGCTCCGCTAGACATGAGTACTTC.

This clonotype has only a few counts. J is TRBJ2-3 and V is TRBV4-1; D uncertain. Trimming pared 2 bases from V and 5 bases from J, leaving 5 bases between. From germline, CDR1 is MGHRA and CDR2 YSYEKL. The CDR3 runs to 12 residues. The CDR3 DNA reads as TGCGCCAGCAGCCAAATCGGAGATACGCAGTATTTT. Translated, it gives CASSQIGDTQYF.

V and J are TRBV28 and TRBJ1-6, with a possible D match to TRBD1 (5 bases). Looked up from germline, CDR1 is MDHEN and CDR2 is SYDVKM. The germline V and J ends were trimmed by 6 bases and 5 bases, with 11 bases remaining between them. The CDR3 spans 14 residues. The CDR3, as DNA: TGTGCCAGCAGACCAAGGACAAATAATTCACCCCTCCACTTT. Translated, it gives CASRPRTNNSPLHF.

This clonotype has just a few counts. The chain couples TRBV7-8 to TRBJ1-2; D call uncertain. The CDR3 covers 12 residues. Germline-derived CDR1 and CDR2 are SGHVS and FQNEAQ. Trimming cost V 2 bases and J 6 bases, with 7 bases left between them. CDR3 amino acids: CASSLLSDGYTF. The CDR3 DNA is TGTGCCAGCAGCTTATTGAGTGATGGCTACACCTTC.

This clonotype was recorded at least ten times. The chain joins TRBV12-3 or TRBV12-4 to TRBJ1-1; tentatively, D is TRBD1 (5 bases). The CDR3 runs to 13 residues. V was pared by 0 bases and J by 9 bases, with 11 bases between. The CDR3 sequence: CASSLAMGLQAFF. The CDR3 nucleotides are TGTGCCAGCAGTTTAGCGATGGGACTACAAGCTTTCTTT.

This clonotype was recorded a few times. V is TRBV6-5 and J is TRBJ2-3; TRBD2 agrees at 9 bases. CDR1 is MNHEY and CDR2 is SVGAGI in the germline V gene. The CDR3 runs 17 residues. With V trimmed by 2 bases and J by 0 bases, 6 bases remained unmatched. The CDR3 coding sequence is TGTGCCAGCAGTTACAGGCTAGCGGGGACAAGCACAGATACGCAGTATTTT. As protein: CASSYRLAGTSTDTQYF.

This clonotype was counted ten times or more. V and J are TRBV7-9 and TRBJ1-2; possibly TRBD1 for D (6 bases). V lost 5 bases, J lost 11 bases, and 15 bases lay in between. This CDR3 spans 12 amino acids. CDR1 and CDR2 from the germline V gene are SEHNR and FQNEAQ (reference sequence). The CDR3 nucleotides are TGTGCCAGCAGCGTAGGGACACAGGTTTACACCTTC. This gives the protein CASSVGTQVYTF.